This T cell receptor beta chain was retrieved from a study of cytomegalovirus exposure and HLA in healthy donors. The PCR contained 60 Vbeta and 13 Jbeta primers. Assay used: immunoSEQ multiplex PCR; TCRdb lists only in-frame clones, some missing. This sample's table has 80,000 to 95,000 clones. Remarks on this clone: Its target is not known.

Overall study findings and caveats: It was likely that a cluster of highly shared sequence variants was a sequencing artifact. Researchers had no immune exposure information except CMV serostatus available. In a later analysis, a missense DCLRE1C variant was linked to TCR beta V- and J-gene trimming. The later analysis indicated that the majority of CMV-associated TCR beta chains appeared HLA-restricted.

Sequencing was carried out using PBMCs. This clonotype was obtained from a woman between 25 and 40 years old in good health and CMV-seronegative.

The DNA of the CDR3 is TGTGCCTGGAGTGTTGGACAGCACCAGCCCCAGCATTTT. It specifies CAWSVGQHQPQHF. The chain joins TRBV30 to TRBJ1-5; possibly TRBD1 for D (6 bases). V was cut by 0 bases and J by 7 bases, with 10 bases left in between. The CDR3 runs 13 residues. Germline V gene lookup returns CDR1 GTSNPN and CDR2 SVGIG (reference sequence).